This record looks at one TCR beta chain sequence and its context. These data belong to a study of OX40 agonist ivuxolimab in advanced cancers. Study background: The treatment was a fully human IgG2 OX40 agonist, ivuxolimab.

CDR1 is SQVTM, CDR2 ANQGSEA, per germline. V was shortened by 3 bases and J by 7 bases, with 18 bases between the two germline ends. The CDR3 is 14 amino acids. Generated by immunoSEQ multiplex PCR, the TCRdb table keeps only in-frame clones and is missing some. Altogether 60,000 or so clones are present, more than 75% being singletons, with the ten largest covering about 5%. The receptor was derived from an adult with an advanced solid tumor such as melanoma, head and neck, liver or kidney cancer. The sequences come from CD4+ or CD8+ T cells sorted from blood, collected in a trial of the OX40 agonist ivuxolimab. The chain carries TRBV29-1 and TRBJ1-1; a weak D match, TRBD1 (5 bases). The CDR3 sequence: CSVDEGTSSGEAFF. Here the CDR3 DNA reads TGCAGCGTTGACGAGGGGACCTCAAGTGGTGAAGCTTTCTTT.